This TCR beta chain was identified during a study of shared clonotypes between healthy human individuals. Sequencing was performed with immunoSEQ multiplex PCR; in TCRdb, only in-frame clones are kept and a portion is missing. The data hold over 400,000 clones, with about 78% observed a single time. This clone occurred once. Germline lookup yields CDR1 LNHNV and CDR2 YYDKDF (reference sequence). This CDR3 contains 14 residues. The trim removed 4 bases at V and 7 bases at J, leaving 5 bases unmatched. The clonotype was recovered from a woman between 40 and 55 years old in good health. Some clones in this sample may be carry-over from other donors' samples. The sequencing input was PBMCs. The chain uses TRBV15 and TRBJ1-2, with TRBD1 matching over 11 bases. CDR3 in amino acids: CATSMDRGLGGYTF. DNA of the CDR3: TGTGCCACCAGCATGGACAGGGGGCTGGGTGGCTACACCTTC.